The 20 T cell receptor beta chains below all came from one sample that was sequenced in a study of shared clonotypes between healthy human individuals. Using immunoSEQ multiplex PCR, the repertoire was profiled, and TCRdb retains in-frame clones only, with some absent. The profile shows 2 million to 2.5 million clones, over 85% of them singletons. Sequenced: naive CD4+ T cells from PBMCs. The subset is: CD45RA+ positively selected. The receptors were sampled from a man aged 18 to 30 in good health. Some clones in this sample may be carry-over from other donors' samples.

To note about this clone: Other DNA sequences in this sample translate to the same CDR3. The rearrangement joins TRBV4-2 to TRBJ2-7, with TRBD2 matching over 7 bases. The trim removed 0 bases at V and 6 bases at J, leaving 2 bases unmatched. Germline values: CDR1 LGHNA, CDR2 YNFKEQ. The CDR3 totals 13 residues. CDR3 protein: CASSQDPGGEQYF. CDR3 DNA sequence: TGTGCCAGCAGCCAAGATCCGGGGGGCGAGCAGTACTTC.

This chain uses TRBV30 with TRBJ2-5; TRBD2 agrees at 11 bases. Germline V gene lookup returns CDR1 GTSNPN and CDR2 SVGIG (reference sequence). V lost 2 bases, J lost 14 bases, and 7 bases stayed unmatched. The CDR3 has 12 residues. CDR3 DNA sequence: TGTGCCTGGAGTCCAACTAGCGGGAGTCCATACTTC. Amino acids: CAWSPTSGSPYF.

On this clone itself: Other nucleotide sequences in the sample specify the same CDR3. The CDR3 DNA is TGTGCCAGCAGCTTGGGACTAGCGGGAGGGTTTGAGCAGTTCTTC. It encodes CASSLGLAGGFEQFF. The rearrangement joins TRBV11-2 to TRBJ2-1, with TRBD2 matching over 16 bases. The V and J ends lost 3 bases and 9 bases, in that order; junction bases with no gene match: 2. Per germline, CDR1 SGHAT and CDR2 FQNNGV. The CDR3 is 15 residues long.

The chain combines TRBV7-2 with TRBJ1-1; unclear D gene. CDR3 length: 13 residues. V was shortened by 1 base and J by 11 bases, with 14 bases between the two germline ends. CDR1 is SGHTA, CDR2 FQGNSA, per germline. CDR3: CASSLDPMEPAFF. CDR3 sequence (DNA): TGTGCCAGCAGCTTAGATCCCATGGAGCCGGCTTTCTTT.

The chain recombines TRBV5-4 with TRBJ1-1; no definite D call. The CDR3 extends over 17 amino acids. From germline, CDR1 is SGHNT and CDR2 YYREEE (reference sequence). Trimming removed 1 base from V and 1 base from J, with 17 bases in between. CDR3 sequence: CASSLPTRGRENTEAFF. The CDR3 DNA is TGTGCCAGCAGCTTGCCAACTCGTGGACGGGAGAACACTGAAGCTTTCTTT. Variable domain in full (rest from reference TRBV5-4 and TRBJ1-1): ETGVTQSPTHLIKTRGQQVTLRCSSQSGHNTVSWYQQALGQGPQFIFQYYREEENGRGNFPPRFSGLQFPNYSSELNVNALELDDSALYLCASSLPTRGRENTEAFFGQGTRLTVV.

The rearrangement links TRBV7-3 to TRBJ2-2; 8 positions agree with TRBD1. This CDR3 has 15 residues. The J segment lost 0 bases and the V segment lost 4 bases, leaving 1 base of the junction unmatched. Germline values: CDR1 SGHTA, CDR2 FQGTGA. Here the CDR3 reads CASSSTGANTGELFF. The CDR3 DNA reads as TGTGCCAGCAGCTCGACAGGGGCGAACACCGGGGAGCTGTTTTTT.

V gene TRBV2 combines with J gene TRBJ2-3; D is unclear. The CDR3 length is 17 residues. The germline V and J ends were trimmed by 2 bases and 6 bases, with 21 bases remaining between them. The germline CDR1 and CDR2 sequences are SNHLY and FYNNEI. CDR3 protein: CASSEIGNLKLSDTQYF. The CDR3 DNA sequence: TGTGCCAGCAGTGAAATCGGCAACCTCAAACTATCCGATACGCAGTATTTT.

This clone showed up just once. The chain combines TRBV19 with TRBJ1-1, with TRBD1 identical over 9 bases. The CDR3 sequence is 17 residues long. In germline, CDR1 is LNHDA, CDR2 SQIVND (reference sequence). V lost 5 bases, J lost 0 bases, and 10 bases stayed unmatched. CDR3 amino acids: CASSVGQGSLMNTEAFF. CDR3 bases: TGTGCCAGTAGTGTCGGACAGGGGTCACTTATGAACACTGAAGCTTTCTTT.

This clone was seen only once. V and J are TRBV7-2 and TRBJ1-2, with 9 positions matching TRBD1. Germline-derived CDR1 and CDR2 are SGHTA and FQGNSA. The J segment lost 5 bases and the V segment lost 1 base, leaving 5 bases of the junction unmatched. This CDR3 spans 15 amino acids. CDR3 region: CASSLVGGQGYGYTF. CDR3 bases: TGTGCCAGCAGCTTAGTTGGGGGACAGGGATATGGCTACACCTTC.

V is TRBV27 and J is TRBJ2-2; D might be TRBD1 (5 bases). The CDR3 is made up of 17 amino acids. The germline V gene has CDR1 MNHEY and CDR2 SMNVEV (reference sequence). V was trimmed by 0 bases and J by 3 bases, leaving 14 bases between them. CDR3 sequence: CASSLSLGRVYTGELFF. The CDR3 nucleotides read TGTGCCAGCAGTTTATCGTTGGGCAGGGTCTACACCGGGGAGCTGTTTTTT.

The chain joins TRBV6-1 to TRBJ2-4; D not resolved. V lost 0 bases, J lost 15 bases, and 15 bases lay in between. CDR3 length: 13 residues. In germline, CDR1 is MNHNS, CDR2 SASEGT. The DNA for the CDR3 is TGTGCCAGCAGTGAAGCCTACGGAAGGACGGGGTACTTC. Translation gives CASSEAYGRTGYF.

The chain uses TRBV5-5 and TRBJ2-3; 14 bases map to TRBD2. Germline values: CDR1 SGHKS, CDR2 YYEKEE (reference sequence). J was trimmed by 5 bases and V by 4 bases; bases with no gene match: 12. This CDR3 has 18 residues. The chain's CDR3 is CASSQGTSGRGVLDTQYF. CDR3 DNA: TGTGCCAGCAGCCAAGGGACTAGCGGGAGAGGCGTGTTAGATACGCAGTATTTT.

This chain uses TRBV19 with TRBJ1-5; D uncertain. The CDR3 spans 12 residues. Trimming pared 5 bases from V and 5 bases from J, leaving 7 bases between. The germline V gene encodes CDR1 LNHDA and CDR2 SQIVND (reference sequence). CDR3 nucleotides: TGTGCCAGTAGTGTCCAGTATCAGCCCCAGCATTTT. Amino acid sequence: CASSVQYQPQHF.

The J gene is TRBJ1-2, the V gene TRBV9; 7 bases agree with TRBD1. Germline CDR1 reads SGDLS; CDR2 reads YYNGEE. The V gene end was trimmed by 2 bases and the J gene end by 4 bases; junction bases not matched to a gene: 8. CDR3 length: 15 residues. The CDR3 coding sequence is TGTGCCAGCAGCGTGGGACGGACAGGAGTCTATGGCTACACCTTC. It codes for CASSVGRTGVYGYTF.

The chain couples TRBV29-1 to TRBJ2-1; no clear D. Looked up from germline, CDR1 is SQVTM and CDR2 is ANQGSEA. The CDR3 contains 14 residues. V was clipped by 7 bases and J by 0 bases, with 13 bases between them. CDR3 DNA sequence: TGCAGCGCCTTACTCCCGAGCTCCTACAATGAGCAGTTCTTC. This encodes CSALLPSSYNEQFF.

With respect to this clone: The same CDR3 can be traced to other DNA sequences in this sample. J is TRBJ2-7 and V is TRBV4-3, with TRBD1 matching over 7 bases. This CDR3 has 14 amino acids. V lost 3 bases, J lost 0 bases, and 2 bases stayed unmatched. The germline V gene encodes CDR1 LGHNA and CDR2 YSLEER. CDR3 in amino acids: CASSQRTGSYEQYF. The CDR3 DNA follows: TGCGCCAGCAGCCAGAGGACAGGCTCCTACGAGCAGTACTTC.

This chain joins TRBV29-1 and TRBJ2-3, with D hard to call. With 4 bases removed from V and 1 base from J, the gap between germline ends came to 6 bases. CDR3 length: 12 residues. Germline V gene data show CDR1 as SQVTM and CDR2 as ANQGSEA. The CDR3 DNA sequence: TGCAGCGTTGTAAAAGGCACAGATACGCAGTATTTT. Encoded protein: CSVVKGTDTQYF.

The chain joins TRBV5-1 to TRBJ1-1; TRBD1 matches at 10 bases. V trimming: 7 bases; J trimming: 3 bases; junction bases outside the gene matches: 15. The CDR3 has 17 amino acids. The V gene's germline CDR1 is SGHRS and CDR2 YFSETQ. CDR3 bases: TGCGCCAGCCTCCCGAGACAGGGGGCGAACGGTTACACTGAAGCTTTCTTT. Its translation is CASLPRQGANGYTEAFF.

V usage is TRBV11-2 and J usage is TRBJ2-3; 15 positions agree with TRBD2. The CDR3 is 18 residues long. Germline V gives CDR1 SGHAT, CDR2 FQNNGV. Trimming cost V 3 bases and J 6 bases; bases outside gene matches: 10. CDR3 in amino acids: CASSFPRTSGRASDTQYF. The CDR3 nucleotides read TGTGCCAGCAGCTTTCCACGGACTAGCGGGAGGGCGTCGGATACGCAGTATTTT.

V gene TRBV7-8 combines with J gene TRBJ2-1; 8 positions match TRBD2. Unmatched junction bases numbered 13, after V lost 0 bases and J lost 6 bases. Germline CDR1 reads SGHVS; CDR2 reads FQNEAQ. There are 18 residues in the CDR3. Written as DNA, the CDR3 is TGTGCCAGCAGCTTAGCGGTGGGATCCGGGGGGGGTAGCAATGAGCAGTTCTTC. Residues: CASSLAVGSGGGSNEQFF.